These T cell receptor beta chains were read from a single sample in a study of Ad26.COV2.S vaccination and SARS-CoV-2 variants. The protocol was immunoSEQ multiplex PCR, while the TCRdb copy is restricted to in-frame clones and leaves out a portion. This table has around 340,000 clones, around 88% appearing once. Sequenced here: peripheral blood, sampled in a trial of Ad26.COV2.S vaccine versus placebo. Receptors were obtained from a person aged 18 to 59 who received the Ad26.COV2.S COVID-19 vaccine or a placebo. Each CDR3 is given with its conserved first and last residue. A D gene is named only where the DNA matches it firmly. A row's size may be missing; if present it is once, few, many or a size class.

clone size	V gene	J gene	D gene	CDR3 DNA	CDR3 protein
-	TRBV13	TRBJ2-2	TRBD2	TGTGCCAGCAGCCCCTCGGGTAGCGGGAGGGCCGGGGAGCTGTTTTTT	CASSPSGSGRAGELFF
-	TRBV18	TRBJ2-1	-	TGTGCCAGCTCACCAGGGCTAGAGCACGCCAATGAGCAGTTCTTC	CASSPGLEHANEQFF
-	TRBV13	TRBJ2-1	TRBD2	TGTGCCAGCAGCTTAGTCCCTAGCGGGAATGAGCAGTTCTTC	CASSLVPSGNEQFF
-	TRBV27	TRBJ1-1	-	TGTGCCAGCAGTCTTTCCGGGACGGGTGCGACTGAAGCTTTCTTT	CASSLSGTGATEAFF
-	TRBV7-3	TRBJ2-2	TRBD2	TGTGCCAGCAGCCAACCGGGACTAGCGGGAGGGAACACCGGGGAGCTGTTTTTT	CASSQPGLAGGNTGELFF
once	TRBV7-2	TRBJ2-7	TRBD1	TGTGCCAGCAGCTTAGGCTCCGGGACAGGGGCTTTGAGCGAGCAGTACTTC	CASSLGSGTGALSEQYF
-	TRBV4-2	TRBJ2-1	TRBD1	TGTGCCAGCAGCCAGGCGGGACAGGGCTGGAATGAGCAGTTCTTC	CASSQAGQGWNEQFF
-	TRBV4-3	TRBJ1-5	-	TGCACCAGCAGCCAAGAGATGGCAGGGGCTAATCAGCCCCAGCATTTT	CTSSQEMAGANQPQHF
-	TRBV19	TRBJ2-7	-	TGTGCCAGTAGTATTGGGGGGAGTCCCTACGAGCAGTACTTC	CASSIGGSPYEQYF
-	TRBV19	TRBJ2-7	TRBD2	TGTGCCAGTAGACCTAGCGGGAGCTCCTACGAGCAGTACTTC	CASRPSGSSYEQYF
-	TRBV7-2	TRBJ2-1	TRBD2	TGTGCCAGCAGCTTAAGGCGACCTAGCGGGGGGCCGGGCAATGAGCAGTTCTTC	CASSLRRPSGGPGNEQFF
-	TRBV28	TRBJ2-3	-	TGTGCCAGCAGTTTGGGGAGCACAGATACGCAGTATTTT	CASSLGSTDTQYF
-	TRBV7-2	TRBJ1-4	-	TGTGCCAGCAGCCTAGGGGGGGCAGGGAATGAAAAACTGTTTTTT	CASSLGGAGNEKLFF
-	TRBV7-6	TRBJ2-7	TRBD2	TGTGCCAGCAGCCCCCAACTACTAGCGGGAGGGCCTGACGAGCAGTACTTC	CASSPQLLAGGPDEQYF
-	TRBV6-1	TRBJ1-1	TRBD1	TGTGCCAGCAGTGAACGACAGGGGACGAACACTGAAACTTTCTTT	CASSERQGTNTETFF
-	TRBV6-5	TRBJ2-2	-	TGTGCCAGCAGTTACAAGGTGGCCGGGGAGCTGTTTTTT	CASSYKVAGELFF
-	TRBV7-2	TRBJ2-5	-	TGTGCCAGCAGCCGCCAGGGAGGCCAAGAGACCCAGTACTTC	CASSRQGGQETQYF
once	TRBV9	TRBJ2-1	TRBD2	TGTGCCAGCAGCGACCGGACTAGCGGGGCCAATGAGCAGTTCTTC	CASSDRTSGANEQFF
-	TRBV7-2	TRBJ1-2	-	TGTGCCAGCAGCTCCGACAGGATAACCCATGGCTACACCTTC	CASSSDRITHGYTF
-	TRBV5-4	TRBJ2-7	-	TGTGCCAGCAGCTTGGGCGACAGCTCCTACGAGCAGTACTTC	CASSLGDSSYEQYF
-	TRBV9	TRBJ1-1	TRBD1	TGTGCCAGCAGCGCCTCAGGGGGCGCGTCCGAAGCTTTCTTT	CASSASGGASEAFF
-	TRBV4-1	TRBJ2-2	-	TGCGCCAGCAGCCAAGGGGGCTTAGCGACCGGGGAGCTGTTTTTT	CASSQGGLATGELFF
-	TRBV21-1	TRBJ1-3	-	TGTGCCAGCAGCCCCTCTCAGACGAGCTCTGGAAACACCATATATTTT	CASSPSQTSSGNTIYF
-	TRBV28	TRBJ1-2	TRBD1	TGTGCCAGCAGCTCAGGACAGGGTGATGGCTACACCTTC	CASSSGQGDGYTF
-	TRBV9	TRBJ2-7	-	TGTGCCAGCAGCCGAAGGACAAATTCCTACGAGCAGTACTTC	CASSRRTNSYEQYF
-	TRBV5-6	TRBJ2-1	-	TGTGCCAGCAGCTTTACACGGAATGAGCAGTTCTTC	CASSFTRNEQFF
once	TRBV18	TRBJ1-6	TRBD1	TGTGCCAGCTCACCATCAAGGGGGCGCATTTCAGTGGATTCACCCCTCCACTTT	CASSPSRGRISVDSPLHF
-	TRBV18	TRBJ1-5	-	TGTGCCAGCTCACCACGGGGGGGCAATCAGCCCCAGCATTTT	CASSPRGGNQPQHF
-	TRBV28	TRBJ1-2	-	TGTGCCAGCCAGGGGATCTATGGCTACACCTTC	CASQGIYGYTF
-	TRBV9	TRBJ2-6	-	TGTGCCAGCAGCGCGTTACAGGTCTCTGGGGCCAACGTCCTGACTTTC	CASSALQVSGANVLTF
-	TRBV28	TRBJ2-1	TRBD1	TGTGCCAGCAGTTTGACAGGGGTTTACAATGAGCAGTTCTTC	CASSLTGVYNEQFF
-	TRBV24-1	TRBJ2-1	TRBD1	TGTGCCACCAGTGATTTCGGACAGGGGACGGATGAGCAGTTCTTC	CATSDFGQGTDEQFF
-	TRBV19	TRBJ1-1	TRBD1	TGTGCCAGTATGGGACAGGAGAACACTGAAGCTTTCTTT	CASMGQENTEAFF
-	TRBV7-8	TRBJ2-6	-	TGTGCCAGCAGCTTAGCGCCGGGTTCATCTGGGGCCAACGTCCTGACTTTC	CASSLAPGSSGANVLTF
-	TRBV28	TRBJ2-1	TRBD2	TGTGCCAGCAGTTTAGCCGGGACTAGCGCCTACAATGAGCAGTTCTTC	CASSLAGTSAYNEQFF